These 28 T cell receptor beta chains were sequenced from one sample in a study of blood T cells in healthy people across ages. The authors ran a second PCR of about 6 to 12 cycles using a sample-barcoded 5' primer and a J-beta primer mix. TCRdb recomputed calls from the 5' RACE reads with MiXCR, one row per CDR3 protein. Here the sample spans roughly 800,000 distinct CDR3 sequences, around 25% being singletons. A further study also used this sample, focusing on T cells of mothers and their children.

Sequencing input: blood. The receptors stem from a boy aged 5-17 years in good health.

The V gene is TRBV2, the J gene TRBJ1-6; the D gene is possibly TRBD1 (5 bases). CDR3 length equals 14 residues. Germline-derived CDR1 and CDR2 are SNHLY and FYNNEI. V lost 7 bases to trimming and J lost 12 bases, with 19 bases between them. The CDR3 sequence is CASMGVTGLRPLHF. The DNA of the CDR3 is TGTGCCAGCATGGGCGTTACAGGCCTACGACCCCTCCACTTT.

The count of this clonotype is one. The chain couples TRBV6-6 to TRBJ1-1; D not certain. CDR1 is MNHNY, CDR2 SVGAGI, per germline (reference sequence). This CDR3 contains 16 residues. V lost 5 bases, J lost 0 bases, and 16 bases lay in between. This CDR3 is CASSPSTLGVNTEAFF. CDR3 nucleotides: TGTGCCAGCAGTCCGTCGACACTTGGGGTGAACACTGAAGCTTTCTTT.

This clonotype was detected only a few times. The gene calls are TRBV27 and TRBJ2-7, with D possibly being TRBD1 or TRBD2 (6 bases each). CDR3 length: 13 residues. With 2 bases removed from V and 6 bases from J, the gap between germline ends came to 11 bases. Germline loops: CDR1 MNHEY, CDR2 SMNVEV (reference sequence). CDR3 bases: TGTGCCAGCAGTTTAGTTGGGGGGCTCGAGCAGTACTTC. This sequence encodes CASSLVGGLEQYF.

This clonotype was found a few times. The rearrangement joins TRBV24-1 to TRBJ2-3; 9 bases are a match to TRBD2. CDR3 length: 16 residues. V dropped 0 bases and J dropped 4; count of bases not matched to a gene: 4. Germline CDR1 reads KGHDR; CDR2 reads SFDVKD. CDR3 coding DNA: TGTGCCACCAGTGATTTGAAGGGACTAGCTCCAGATACGCAGTATTTT. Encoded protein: CATSDLKGLAPDTQYF.

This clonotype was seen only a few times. CDR3 in DNA: TGTGCCAGCAGCCAAAGCACCCTTATGAACGAGCAGTACTTC. Protein sequence: CASSQSTLMNEQYF. This chain uses TRBV3-1 with TRBJ2-7; D unresolved. CDR3 length: 14 amino acids. Germline loops: CDR1 LGHDT, CDR2 YNNKEL (reference sequence). V was pared by 2 bases and J by 5 bases, with 13 bases between.

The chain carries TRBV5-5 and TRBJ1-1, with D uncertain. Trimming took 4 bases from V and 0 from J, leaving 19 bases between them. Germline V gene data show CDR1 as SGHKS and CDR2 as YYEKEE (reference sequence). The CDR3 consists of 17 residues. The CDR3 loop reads CASSLSMVILLNTEAFF. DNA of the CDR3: TGTGCCAGCAGCCTTTCGATGGTAATCCTTCTGAACACTGAAGCTTTCTTT.

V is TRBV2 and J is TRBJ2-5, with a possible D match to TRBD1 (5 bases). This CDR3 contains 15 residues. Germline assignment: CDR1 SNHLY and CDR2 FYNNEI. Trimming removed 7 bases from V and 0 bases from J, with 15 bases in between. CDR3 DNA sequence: TGTGCCAGCAATCTCCCTTGGGGCTACCAAGAGACCCAGTACTTC. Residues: CASNLPWGYQETQYF.

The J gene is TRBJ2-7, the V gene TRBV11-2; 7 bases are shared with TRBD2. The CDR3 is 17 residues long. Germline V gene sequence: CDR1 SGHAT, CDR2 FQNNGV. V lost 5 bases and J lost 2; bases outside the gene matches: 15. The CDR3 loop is CASSTRPAGLHPYEQYF. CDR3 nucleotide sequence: TGTGCCAGCAGCACCAGGCCAGCGGGGTTACACCCCTACGAGCAGTACTTC. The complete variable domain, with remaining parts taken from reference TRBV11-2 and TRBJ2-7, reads EAGVAQSPRYKIIEKRQSVAFWCNPISGHATLYWYQQILGQGPKLLIQFQNNGVVDDSQLPKDRFSAERLKGVDSTLKIQPAKLEDSAVYLCASSTRPAGLHPYEQYFGPGTRLTVT.

The CDR3 loop reads CASSYSTPSTREQYF. The CDR3 bases are TGTGCCAGCAGTTACTCGACCCCATCGACGAGGGAGCAGTACTTC. This chain uses TRBV6-2 or TRBV6-3 with TRBJ2-7; D gene uncertain. The V gene's germline CDR1 is MNHEY and CDR2 SVGEGT. V was cut by 0 bases and J by 7 bases, with 16 bases left in between. CDR3 size: 15 residues.

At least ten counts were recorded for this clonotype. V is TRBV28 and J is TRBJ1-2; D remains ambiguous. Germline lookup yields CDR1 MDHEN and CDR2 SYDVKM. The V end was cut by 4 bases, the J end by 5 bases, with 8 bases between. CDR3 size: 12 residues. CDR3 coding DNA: TGTGCCAGCAGTTGGGGTTCGTATGGCTACACCTTC. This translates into CASSWGSYGYTF.

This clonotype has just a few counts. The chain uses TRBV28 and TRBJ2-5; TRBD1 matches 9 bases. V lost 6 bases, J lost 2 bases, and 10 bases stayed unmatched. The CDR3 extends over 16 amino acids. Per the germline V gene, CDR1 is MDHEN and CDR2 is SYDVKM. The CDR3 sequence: CASSPIETGGQETQYF. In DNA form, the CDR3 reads TGTGCCAGCAGCCCCATAGAGACAGGGGGACAAGAGACCCAGTACTTC. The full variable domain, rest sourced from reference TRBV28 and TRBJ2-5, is DVKVTQSSRYLVKRTGEKVFLECVQDMDHENMFWYRQDPGLGLRLIYFSYDVKMKEKGDIPEGYSVSREKKERFSLILESASTNQTSMYLCASSPIETGGQETQYFGPGTRLLVL.

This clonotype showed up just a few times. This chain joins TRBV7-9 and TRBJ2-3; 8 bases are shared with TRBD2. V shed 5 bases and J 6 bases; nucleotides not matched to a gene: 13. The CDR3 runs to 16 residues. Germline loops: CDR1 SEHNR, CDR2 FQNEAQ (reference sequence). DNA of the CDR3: TGTGCCAGCAGCCAGATTTATACTAGCGGTGGGGATACGCAGTATTTT. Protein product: CASSQIYTSGGDTQYF.

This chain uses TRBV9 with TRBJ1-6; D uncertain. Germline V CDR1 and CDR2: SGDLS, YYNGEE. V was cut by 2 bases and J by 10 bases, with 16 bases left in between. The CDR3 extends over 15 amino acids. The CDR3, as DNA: TGTGCCAGCAGCGTCAGTGGCAGATCGGCATCACCCCTCCACTTT. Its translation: CASSVSGRSASPLHF.

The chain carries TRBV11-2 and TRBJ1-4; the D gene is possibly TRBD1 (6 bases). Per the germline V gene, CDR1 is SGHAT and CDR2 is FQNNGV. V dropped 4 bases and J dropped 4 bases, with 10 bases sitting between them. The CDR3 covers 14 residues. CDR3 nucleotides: TGTGCCAGCAGCTCTCAGGGGAATAATGAAAAACTGTTTTTT. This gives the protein CASSSQGNNEKLFF. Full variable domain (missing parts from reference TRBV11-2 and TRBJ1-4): EAGVAQSPRYKIIEKRQSVAFWCNPISGHATLYWYQQILGQGPKLLIQFQNNGVVDDSQLPKDRFSAERLKGVDSTLKIQPAKLEDSAVYLCASSSQGNNEKLFFGSGTQLSVL.

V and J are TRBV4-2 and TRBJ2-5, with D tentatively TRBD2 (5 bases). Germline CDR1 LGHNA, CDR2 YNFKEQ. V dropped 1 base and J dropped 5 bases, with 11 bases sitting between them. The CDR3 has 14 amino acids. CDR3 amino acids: CASSQVAPGETQYF. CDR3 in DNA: TGTGCCAGCAGCCAAGTAGCTCCGGGGGAGACCCAGTACTTC.

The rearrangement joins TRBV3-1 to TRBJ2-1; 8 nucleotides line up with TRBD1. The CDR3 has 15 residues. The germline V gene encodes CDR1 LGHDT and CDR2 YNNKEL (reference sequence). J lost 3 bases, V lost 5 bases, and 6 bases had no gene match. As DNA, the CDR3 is TGTGCCAGCAGCGCCCTGGACAGGGACTACAATGAGCAGTTCTTC. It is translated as CASSALDRDYNEQFF.

The CDR3 bases are TGTGCCAGCAGCTCGGGACAGGTTACGAACACCGGGGAGCTGTTTTTT. Translated: CASSSGQVTNTGELFF. The chain combines TRBV7-8 with TRBJ2-2; 8 bases fit TRBD1. Looked up from germline, CDR1 is SGHVS and CDR2 is FQNEAQ. J lost 0 bases, V lost 4 bases, and 4 bases had no gene match. There are 16 residues in the CDR3.

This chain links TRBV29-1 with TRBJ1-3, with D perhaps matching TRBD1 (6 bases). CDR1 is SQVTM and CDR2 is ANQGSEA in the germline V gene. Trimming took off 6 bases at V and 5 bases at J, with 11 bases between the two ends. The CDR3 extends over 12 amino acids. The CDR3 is CSVGDNRNTIYF. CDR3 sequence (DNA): TGCAGCGTAGGGGACAACAGAAACACCATATATTTT.

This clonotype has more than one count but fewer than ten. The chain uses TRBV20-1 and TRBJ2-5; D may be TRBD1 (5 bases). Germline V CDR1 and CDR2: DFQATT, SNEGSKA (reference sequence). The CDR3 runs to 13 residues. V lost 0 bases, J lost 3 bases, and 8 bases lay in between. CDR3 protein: CSARDVGEETQYF. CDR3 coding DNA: TGCAGTGCTAGAGATGTAGGGGAAGAGACCCAGTACTTC.

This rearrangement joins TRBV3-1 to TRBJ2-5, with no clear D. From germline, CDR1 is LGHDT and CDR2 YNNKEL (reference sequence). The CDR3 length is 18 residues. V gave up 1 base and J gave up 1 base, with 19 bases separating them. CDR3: CASSQVSVGRAIQETQYF. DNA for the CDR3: TGTGCCAGCAGCCAAGTTTCAGTGGGCCGGGCGATCCAAGAGACCCAGTACTTC.

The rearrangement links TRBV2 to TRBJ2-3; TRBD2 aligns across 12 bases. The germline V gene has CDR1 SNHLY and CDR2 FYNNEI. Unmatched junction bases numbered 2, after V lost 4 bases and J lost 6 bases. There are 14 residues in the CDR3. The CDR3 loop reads CASSASGRVDTQYF. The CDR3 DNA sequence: TGTGCCAGCAGTGCTAGCGGGAGGGTGGATACGCAGTATTTT.

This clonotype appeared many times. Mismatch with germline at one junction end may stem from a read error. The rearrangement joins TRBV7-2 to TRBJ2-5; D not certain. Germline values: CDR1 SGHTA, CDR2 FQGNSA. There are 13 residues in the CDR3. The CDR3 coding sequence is TGCGCCAGCAGCTTCTCCATCCAAGAGACCCAGTACTTC. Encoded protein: CASSFSIQETQYF.

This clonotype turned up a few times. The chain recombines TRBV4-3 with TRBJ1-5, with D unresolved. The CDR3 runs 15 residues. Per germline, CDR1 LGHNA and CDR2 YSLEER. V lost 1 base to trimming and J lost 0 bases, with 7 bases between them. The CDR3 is CASSQGRDSNQPQHF. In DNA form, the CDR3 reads TGCGCCAGCAGCCAAGGACGCGATAGCAATCAGCCCCAGCATTTT.

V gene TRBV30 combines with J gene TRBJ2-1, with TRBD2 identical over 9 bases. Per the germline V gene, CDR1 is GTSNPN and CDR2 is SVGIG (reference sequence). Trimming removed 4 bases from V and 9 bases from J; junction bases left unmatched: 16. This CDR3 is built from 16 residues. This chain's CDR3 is CAWTVGLAGGTVEQFF. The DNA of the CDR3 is TGTGCCTGGACTGTAGGGTTGGCGGGGGGGACGGTTGAGCAGTTCTTC. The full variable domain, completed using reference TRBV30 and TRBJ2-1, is SQTIHQWPATLVQPVGSPLSLECTVEGTSNPNLYWYRQAAGRGLQLLFYSVGIGQISSEVPQNLSASRPQDRQFILSSKKLLLSDSGFYLCAWTVGLAGGTVEQFFGPGTRLTVL.

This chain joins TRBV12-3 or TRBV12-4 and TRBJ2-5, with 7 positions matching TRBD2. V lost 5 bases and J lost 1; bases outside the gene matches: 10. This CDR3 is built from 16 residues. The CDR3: CASSPRAGRPQETQYF. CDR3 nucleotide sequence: TGTGCCAGCAGTCCCCGAGCGGGGAGACCCCAAGAGACCCAGTACTTC.

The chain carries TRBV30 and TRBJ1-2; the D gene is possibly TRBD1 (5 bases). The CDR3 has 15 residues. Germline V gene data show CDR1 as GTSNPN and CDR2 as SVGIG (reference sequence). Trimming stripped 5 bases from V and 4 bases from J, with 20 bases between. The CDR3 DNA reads TGTGCCTGGGTACTTCAGGGTTTTGCCGGCTATGGCTACACCTTC. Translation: CAWVLQGFAGYGYTF.

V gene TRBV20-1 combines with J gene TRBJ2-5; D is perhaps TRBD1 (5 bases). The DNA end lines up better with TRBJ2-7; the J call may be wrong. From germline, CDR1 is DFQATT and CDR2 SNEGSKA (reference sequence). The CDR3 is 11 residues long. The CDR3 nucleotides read TGCAGTGCTCCCAGGGTTTACGAGCAGTACTTC. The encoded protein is CSAPRVYEQYF.

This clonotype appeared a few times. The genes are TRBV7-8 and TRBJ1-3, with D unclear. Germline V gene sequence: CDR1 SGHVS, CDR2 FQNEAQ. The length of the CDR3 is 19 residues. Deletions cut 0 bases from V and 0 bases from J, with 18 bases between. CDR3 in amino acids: CASSLARRHLYPSGNTIYF. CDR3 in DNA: TGTGCCAGCAGCTTAGCGCGGAGACACCTCTACCCCTCTGGAAACACCATATATTTT. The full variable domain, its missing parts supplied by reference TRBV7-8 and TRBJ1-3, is GAGVSQSPRYKVAKRGQDVALRCDPISGHVSLFWYQQALGQGPEFLTYFQNEAQLDKSGLPSDRFFAERPEGSVSTLKIQRTQQEDSAVYLCASSLARRHLYPSGNTIYFGEGSWLTVV.